This passage covers 24 T cell receptor beta chains from one sample sequenced in a study of glioma-infiltrating T cells. TCR alpha and beta CDR3 regions were amplified from RNA using iRepertoire nested multiplex PCR. Via MiXCR, TCRdb re-called the multiplex PCR reads, giving one row per CDR3 protein. The table includes approximately 93,000 distinct CDR3 sequences, around 37% detected once. The sample consisted of glioma tissue, nonneoplastic brain tissue, or PBMCs (not recorded which). These TCRs come from a human donor with low-grade glioma or glioblastoma, undergoing nonglioma brain surgery, or in good health (not recorded which).

A remark on this clonotype: Compared with germline, one end of the junction differs, possibly owing to a read error. The chain combines TRBV28 with TRBJ2-1; D unclear. This CDR3 is built from 11 residues. Germline assignment: CDR1 MDHEN and CDR2 SYDVKM. The CDR3 DNA reads TGTGCCAGCAGTGGTTACAATGAGGAGTTCTTC. It yields the protein CASSGYNEEFF.

This clonotype was seen ten or more times. The genes are TRBV6-1 and TRBJ2-1, with D perhaps TRBD1 (6 bases). Germline V lookup: CDR1 MNHNS, CDR2 SASEGT. Trimming took 5 bases from V and 13 from J, leaving 21 bases between them. CDR3 length equals 14 residues. CDR3 loop: CASSSTTGHQSQFF. The DNA for the CDR3 is TGTGCCAGCAGTTCTACTACGGGACACCAAAGTCAGTTCTTC.

There are many counts of this clonotype. J is TRBJ2-1 and V is TRBV12-3 or TRBV12-4; perhaps TRBD2 as D (5 bases). This CDR3 spans 15 amino acids. V gave up 3 bases and J gave up 2 bases, with 11 bases separating them. CDR3 DNA: TGTGCCAGCAGTTTGACCAGCGGCCCCTACAATGAGCAGTTCTTC. Encoded protein: CASSLTSGPYNEQFF.

This clonotype was recorded at least ten times. This rearrangement joins TRBV5-6 to TRBJ2-5; D not resolved. CDR3 length: 12 residues. Per the germline V gene, CDR1 is SGHDT and CDR2 is YYEEEE. V dropped 0 bases and J dropped 5 bases, with 5 bases sitting between them. The CDR3 here is CASSLGLETQYF. The CDR3 DNA follows: TGTGCCAGCAGCTTGGGATTGGAGACCCAGTACTTC.

The V gene is TRBV9, the J gene TRBJ2-4; 16 bases are shared with TRBD2. Germline CDR1 reads SGDLS; CDR2 reads YYNGEE. Trimming took 3 bases from V and 5 from J; bases not matched to a gene: 8. This CDR3 has 18 amino acids. Here the CDR3 DNA reads TGTGCCAGCAGCGCAGGACCGGGACTAGCGGGAGGGGAAAACATTCAGTACTTC. Amino acids: CASSAGPGLAGGENIQYF.

This clonotype was counted once. The chain has TRBV20-1 and TRBJ1-5, with TRBD1 identical over 7 bases. After removal of 4 bases from V and 4 bases from J, the junction contained 7 bases not matched to a gene. This CDR3 contains 14 residues. The germline gives CDR1 DFQATT, CDR2 SNEGSKA (reference sequence). The CDR3 sequence: CSATPGQHNQPQHF. The CDR3 DNA follows: TGCAGTGCTACACCGGGACAGCATAATCAGCCCCAGCATTTT.

The V and J genes are TRBV6-1 and TRBJ2-3; D is unclear. Trimming pared 7 bases from V and 2 bases from J, leaving 7 bases between. From germline, CDR1 is MNHNS and CDR2 SASEGT. The CDR3 extends over 12 amino acids. The CDR3 DNA reads TGTGCCAGCACAAAAACCACAGATACGCAGTATTTT. Protein product: CASTKTTDTQYF.

This clonotype showed up just once. The chain carries TRBV12-3 or TRBV12-4 and TRBJ1-1; TRBD1 matches 7 bases. The V segment lost 6 bases and the J segment 1 base; nucleotides outside the gene matches: 11. The CDR3 loop spans 16 amino acids. CDR3: CASSYRGFRRNTEAFF. The CDR3 DNA follows: TGTGCCAGCAGCTACAGGGGCTTTCGGAGGAACACTGAAGCTTTCTTT.

The chain recombines TRBV7-8 with TRBJ2-1, with TRBD1 as a possible D gene (5 bases). The J call may be faulty, since TRBJ2-7 better matches the DNA end. The germline V gene encodes CDR1 SGHVS and CDR2 FQNEAQ. The CDR3 sequence is 14 residues long. The CDR3 region is CASSLGGRDYEQYF. The CDR3 DNA is TGTGCCAGCAGCTTAGGCGGCAGGGACTACGAGCAGTACTTC.

With regard to this clonotype: The germline gene is not matched at one end of the junction; a read error may be the cause. The chain links TRBV14 to TRBJ2-7, with TRBD1 matching 7 bases. Germline CDR1 reads SGHDN; CDR2 reads FVKESK. This CDR3 comprises 13 residues. The CDR3, as DNA: TGTGCCAGCAGGGCAGGACAGGCGCACGCGCAGCACTTC. This encodes CASRAGQAHAQHF.

This clonotype was observed a handful of times. V gene TRBV25-1 combines with J gene TRBJ2-1, with 7 bases matching TRBD1. This CDR3 is 20 amino acids long. The V gene's germline CDR1 is MGHDK and CDR2 SYGVNS. Trimming at V came to 0 bases and at J to 5 bases, leaving 19 bases not matched to a gene. The CDR3, as DNA: TGTGCCAGCAGTGAATATTTTTCAGGTTTTGGGAACAGGGGACACAATGAGCAGTTCTTC. As protein: CASSEYFSGFGNRGHNEQFF.

This clonotype was seen at least ten times. The chain links TRBV19 to TRBJ1-1; D may be TRBD1 (5 bases). The CDR3 consists of 15 residues. V was clipped by 0 bases and J by 7 bases, with 15 bases between them. Germline lookup yields CDR1 LNHDA and CDR2 SQIVND (reference sequence). The CDR3 region has the DNA TGTGCCAGTAGTATAGATTCCCGGCAGGGATATGAAGCTTTCTTT. Translated, it gives CASSIDSRQGYEAFF.

This clonotype was observed at least ten times. Mismatch with germline at one junction end may stem from a read error. The V and J genes are TRBV27 and TRBJ1-2; D may be TRBD1 (5 bases). The CDR3 contains 14 residues. CDR1 and CDR2 (germline): MNHEY, SMNVEV (reference sequence). Written as DNA, the CDR3 is TGTGCCAGCAGTTTGTCCGGGGCTAACTATAGCTACACCTTC. Translation gives CASSLSGANYSYTF.

This clonotype was recorded at least ten times. The rearrangement uses TRBV12-3 or TRBV12-4 and TRBJ1-2; the D is unclear. The CDR3 runs 12 residues. With 7 bases removed from V and 3 bases from J, the gap between germline ends came to 9 bases. The CDR3 sequence is CASTLGHYGYTF. In DNA form, the CDR3 reads TGTGCCAGCACCCTAGGGCACTATGGCTACACCTTC.

The V gene is TRBV28, the J gene TRBJ2-7; D perhaps matches TRBD2 (5 bases). The CDR3 is 13 residues long. Germline V gene lookup returns CDR1 MDHEN and CDR2 SYDVKM. Trimming took 9 bases from V and 12 from J, leaving 24 bases between them. The CDR3 here is CARSVGGAYKRYF. CDR3 coding DNA: TGTGCCAGAAGCGTCGGAGGTGCCTACAAGCGGTACTTC.

This clonotype was detected ten times or more. The genes are TRBV5-1 and TRBJ1-2; possible D gene TRBD1, 6 bases. Germline V gives CDR1 SGHRS, CDR2 YFSETQ. V was trimmed by 5 bases and J by 8 bases, leaving 16 bases between them. The CDR3 extends over 13 amino acids. DNA for the CDR3: TGCGCCAGCAGTTCGGGGGGCCGCTTGGGCTACACCTTC. It codes for CASSSGGRLGYTF.

This clonotype was counted ten times or more. The V and J genes are TRBV19 and TRBJ2-4, with 8 bases identical to TRBD1. CDR1 is LNHDA, CDR2 SQIVND, per germline (reference sequence). This CDR3 is built from 16 residues. V lost 5 bases to trimming and J lost 0 bases; unmatched junction nucleotides: 6. The CDR3 sequence is CASSSRTGLAKNIQYF. Here the CDR3 DNA reads TGTGCCAGTAGTTCCCGGACAGGGCTAGCCAAAAACATTCAGTACTTC.

This clonotype showed up many times. The V gene is TRBV20-1, the J gene TRBJ1-2, with 7 positions matching TRBD1. Germline-derived CDR1 and CDR2 are DFQATT and SNEGSKA (reference sequence). The trim removed 5 bases at V and 5 bases at J, leaving 5 bases unmatched. This CDR3 is 12 amino acids long. In DNA form, the CDR3 reads TGCAGTGCTGCGGGACAGCCATATGGCTACACCTTC. This gives the protein CSAAGQPYGYTF.

The chain carries TRBV4-2 and TRBJ2-3, with D perhaps matching TRBD1 (5 bases). V gave up 1 base and J gave up 6 bases, with 14 bases separating them. CDR3 length: 15 amino acids. CDR1 and CDR2 from the germline V gene are LGHNA and YNFKEQ. The DNA of the CDR3 is TGTGCCAGCAGCCAAGGGGGCCCAGGATTCGATACGCAGTATTTT. Translating it yields CASSQGGPGFDTQYF.

This clonotype was counted ten times or more. V gene TRBV19 combines with J gene TRBJ2-5; weak D call: TRBD2 (5 bases). Between the trimmed V and J ends, which lost 2 bases and 1 base, there was a span of 20 bases. The CDR3 loop spans 18 amino acids. Germline CDR1 reads LNHDA; CDR2 reads SQIVND (reference sequence). As DNA, the CDR3 is TGTGCCAGTAGTATACGGCCCTTGGGGAGCGGCCTCCAAGAGACCCAGTACTTC. Encoded protein: CASSIRPLGSGLQETQYF.

The table lists this clonotype with many counts. The V and J genes are TRBV6-1 and TRBJ2-3; D is possibly TRBD1 (6 bases). The CDR3 has 16 amino acids. V lost 0 bases and J 2 bases, leaving 12 bases between the germline ends. Germline V CDR1 and CDR2: MNHNS, SASEGT. As DNA, the CDR3 is TGTGCCAGCAGTGAAGCCCTTGGACAGACCACAGATACGCAGTATTTT. It encodes CASSEALGQTTDTQYF.

This clonotype was recorded many times. This sequence joins TRBV5-4 and TRBJ2-3; weak D call: TRBD2 (6 bases). The CDR3 loop spans 15 amino acids. Looked up from germline, CDR1 is SGHNT and CDR2 is YYREEE (reference sequence). Trimming shortened V by 4 bases and J by 3 bases, and 15 bases separated the two germline ends. CDR3 region: CASSKSQDYTDTQYF. For the CDR3, the DNA is TGTGCCAGCAGCAAATCTCAGGACTATACAGATACGCAGTATTTT.

In regard to this clonotype: At one boundary the junction diverges from the germline segment, which might be a read error. This rearrangement joins TRBV28 to TRBJ1-2; D gene unclear. This CDR3 is 12 amino acids long. The germline gives CDR1 MDHEN, CDR2 SYDVKM. The CDR3 spells CASSMRVRGYTF. In nucleotides, the CDR3 is TGTGCAAGCAGCATGAGGGTCCGTGGCTACACCTTC.

This chain links TRBV29-1 with TRBJ2-3; no firm D call. The V and J ends lost 7 bases and 3 bases respectively, with 20 bases between them. The CDR3 spans 15 residues. The germline gives CDR1 SQVTM, CDR2 ANQGSEA. CDR3 loop: CSALRAVPRTDTQYF. The CDR3, as DNA: TGCAGCGCCCTAAGGGCGGTACCTAGAACAGATACGCAGTATTTT.